Listed here are 31 T cell receptor beta chains from one sample, sequenced in a study of a mutant IDH1 vaccine in newly diagnosed glioma. Profiling relied on immunoSEQ multiplex PCR, and the TCRdb table lists in-frame clones only, not all of them. The profile covers 80,000 to 100,000 clones, with approximately 80% appearing a single time and 4.5% to 5.5% taken by the ten largest. Time point meaning: baseline, week 1 (first vaccination visit). Treatment described: pre-vaccination baseline after standard-of-care therapy. This specimen was PBMCs, taken from a glioma patient treated with radiotherapy, temozolomide or both. Every receptor here comes from a man aged 35 to 55 with glioma. Some clones in this sample may be carry-over from other donors' samples.

This clone showed up just once. The chain carries TRBV30 and TRBJ1-5; TRBD1 matches 8 bases. V was clipped by 2 bases and J by 5 bases; unmatched bases: 5. This CDR3 has 14 amino acids. Looked up from germline, CDR1 is GTSNPN and CDR2 is SVGIG (reference sequence). CDR3 loop: CAWSTRGPDQPQHF. Here the CDR3 DNA reads TGTGCCTGGAGTACCAGGGGGCCCGATCAGCCCCAGCATTTT.

The gene calls are TRBV7-2 and TRBJ1-6; D unclear. The CDR3 has 19 residues. Germline V gene lookup returns CDR1 SGHTA and CDR2 FQGNSA. Trimming removed 5 bases from V and 0 bases from J, with 20 bases in between. CDR3 coding DNA: TGTGCCAGCAGCGCCCCGTTTCAGGCGGCTAGCTCCTATAATTCACCCCTCCACTTT. It is translated as CASSAPFQAASSYNSPLHF.

This sequence joins TRBV15 and TRBJ2-1; no firm D call. The length of the CDR3 is 12 residues. The ends were cut back, 1 base at V and 9 bases at J, with 7 bases in the middle. Germline loops: CDR1 LNHNV, CDR2 YYDKDF (reference sequence). The CDR3 is CATSRGVGEQFF. The CDR3 nucleotides are TGTGCCACCAGCAGAGGGGTAGGTGAGCAGTTCTTC.

The V gene is TRBV30, the J gene TRBJ2-7, with D perhaps TRBD1 or TRBD2 (6 bases each). V dropped 0 bases and J dropped 5 bases, with 8 bases sitting between them. The CDR3 is 12 amino acids. Germline V gene sequence: CDR1 GTSNPN, CDR2 SVGIG (reference sequence). The CDR3: CAWSVGGDEQYF. CDR3 bases: TGTGCCTGGAGTGTGGGGGGCGACGAGCAGTACTTC.

Only a few counts were recorded for this clone. V and J are TRBV2 and TRBJ1-3, with 10 bases identical to TRBD1. The CDR3 is 14 amino acids. V was clipped by 4 bases and J by 4 bases; unmatched bases: 1. The germline gives CDR1 SNHLY, CDR2 FYNNEI. This CDR3 reads CASSVTGGGNTIYF. The CDR3 DNA reads TGTGCCAGCAGTGTGACAGGGGGCGGAAACACCATATATTTT.

The chain has TRBV7-9 and TRBJ2-7; D is tentatively TRBD1 or TRBD2 (5 bases each). Germline V CDR1 and CDR2: SEHNR, FQNEAQ (reference sequence). Deletions cut 5 bases from V and 3 bases from J, with 17 bases between. The CDR3 has 15 residues. The CDR3 is CASSTAGAANYEQYF. CDR3 nucleotides: TGTGCCAGCAGCACGGCCGGGGCCGCTAACTACGAGCAGTACTTC.

The gene calls are TRBV29-1 and TRBJ2-3, with TRBD2 matching 9 bases. V was clipped by 2 bases and J by 0 bases; unmatched bases: 3. Germline V gene sequence: CDR1 SQVTM, CDR2 ANQGSEA. This CDR3 is 15 amino acids long. This CDR3 is CSVEPSGASTDTQYF. The CDR3 DNA sequence: TGCAGCGTTGAACCTAGCGGGGCTAGCACAGATACGCAGTATTTT.

This clone was counted between two and nine times. The chain carries TRBV11-2 and TRBJ2-5; 9 positions agree with TRBD1. V trimming: 1 base; J trimming: 4 bases; junction bases outside the gene matches: 1. CDR1 is SGHAT and CDR2 is FQNNGV in the germline V gene. The length of the CDR3 is 14 residues. This chain's CDR3 is CASSLATGGETQYF. The CDR3 DNA follows: TGTGCCAGCAGCTTAGCGACAGGGGGAGAGACCCAGTACTTC. Full variable domain (missing parts from reference TRBV11-2 and TRBJ2-5): EAGVAQSPRYKIIEKRQSVAFWCNPISGHATLYWYQQILGQGPKLLIQFQNNGVVDDSQLPKDRFSAERLKGVDSTLKIQPAKLEDSAVYLCASSLATGGETQYFGPGTRLLVL.

The gene calls are TRBV19 and TRBJ1-5; D gene uncertain. V was cut by 3 bases and J by 1 base, with 16 bases left in between. Germline CDR1 is LNHDA and CDR2 is SQIVND (reference sequence). The CDR3 loop spans 17 amino acids. The CDR3 nucleotides are TGTGCCAGTAGTATTTCCCGGGCAGCGGGGAGCAATCAGCCCCAGCATTTT. This sequence encodes CASSISRAAGSNQPQHF. The full variable domain, completed using reference TRBV19 and TRBJ1-5, is DGGITQSPKYLFRKEGQNVTLSCEQNLNHDAMYWYRQDPGQGLRLIYYSQIVNDFQKGDIAEGYSVSREKKESFPLTVTSAQKNPTAFYLCASSISRAAGSNQPQHFGDGTRLSIL.

This rearrangement joins TRBV10-3 to TRBJ2-5, with a tentative D call TRBD2 (6 bases). CDR3 length equals 13 residues. V shed 4 bases and J shed 4 bases, with 10 bases lying between them. CDR1 ENHRY and CDR2 SYGVKD come from the germline V gene. CDR3 nucleotide sequence: TGTGCCATCAGTGCCATGGAGGGAGAGACCCAGTACTTC. Its protein is CAISAMEGETQYF.

The chain is built from TRBV7-9 and TRBJ2-3; D possibly uses TRBD1 or TRBD2 (6 bases each). The V end lost 1 base, the J end lost 3 bases, and 11 bases lay between the germline ends. The CDR3 has 15 residues. Germline CDR1 SEHNR, CDR2 FQNEAQ (reference sequence). This CDR3 is CASSLVLGGTDTQYF. For the CDR3, the DNA is TGTGCCAGCAGCTTAGTACTAGGGGGGACAGATACGCAGTATTTT.

The chain employs TRBV6-5 and TRBJ2-7; D may be TRBD1 (5 bases). Per germline, CDR1 MNHEY and CDR2 SVGAGI. Trimming removed 0 bases from V and 2 bases from J, with 8 bases in between. The CDR3 sequence is 14 residues long. The CDR3 region is CASSYSHRTYEQYF. The CDR3 nucleotides read TGTGCCAGCAGTTACTCCCACAGGACCTACGAGCAGTACTTC.

This clone was counted only a few times. V usage is TRBV9 and J usage is TRBJ1-1; D gene uncertain. Looked up from germline, CDR1 is SGDLS and CDR2 is YYNGEE. This CDR3 region has 12 residues. V gave up 7 bases and J gave up 0 bases, with 7 bases separating them. Written as DNA, the CDR3 is TGTGCCAGCGGTCCCATGAACACTGAAGCTTTCTTT. This codes for CASGPMNTEAFF.

Comment on this clone: It is likely a read error, because the conserved phenylalanine at the end of the CDR3 is missing. No DNA is shown, since the ends of the CDR3 on it are uncertain; the CDR3 is the one TCRdb lists. V gene TRBV7-6 combines with J gene TRBJ1-1. Germline V gene data show CDR1 as SGHVS and CDR2 as FNYEAQ. The CDR3 comprises 14 residues, both ends counted. The CDR3: CASSLIRGPENILL.

V is TRBV27 and J is TRBJ1-1; a weak D match, TRBD1 (6 bases). The V end lost 0 bases, the J end lost 5 bases, and 13 bases lay between the germline ends. CDR3 length: 15 residues. Germline-derived CDR1 and CDR2 are MNHEY and SMNVEV (reference sequence). CDR3 sequence (DNA): TGTGCCAGCAGTTTATCGAGGGGGGCCACGACTGAAGCTTTCTTT. Protein product: CASSLSRGATTEAFF.

The genes are TRBV6-6 and TRBJ1-1; D gene ambiguous. CDR1 MNHNY and CDR2 SVGAGI come from the germline V gene (reference sequence). This CDR3 has 14 residues. The V and J ends lost 5 bases and 6 bases respectively, with 16 bases between them. The CDR3 spells CASSPNVRAPEAFF. The CDR3 nucleotides are TGTGCCAGCAGTCCGAACGTTAGGGCCCCTGAAGCTTTCTTT.

This chain uses TRBV6-4 with TRBJ2-1; 10 nucleotides match TRBD2. The CDR3 is 15 residues long. Germline V gives CDR1 MRHNA, CDR2 SNTAGT. Losses at the gene ends were 0 bases for V and 8 bases for J; bases not matched to a gene: 4. The chain's CDR3 is CASSDSSGGADEQFF. For the CDR3, the DNA is TGTGCCAGCAGTGACTCAAGCGGGGGGGCGGATGAGCAGTTCTTC.

The rearrangement links TRBV6-1 to TRBJ2-7; D perhaps matches TRBD1 (5 bases). The CDR3 spans 13 residues. Trimming cost V 4 bases and J 1 base, with 8 bases left between them. CDR1 and CDR2 (germline): MNHNS, SASEGT. The CDR3 DNA follows: TGTGCCAGCAGTGGGCGACAGTCCTACGAGCAGTACTTC. Its translation: CASSGRQSYEQYF.

This clone was recorded only once. The CDR3 is CASSLSTNTGELFF. For the CDR3, the DNA is TGTGCCAGCAGCCTCTCGACGAACACCGGGGAGCTGTTTTTT. The genes are TRBV11-2 and TRBJ2-2; D is unclear. This CDR3 is 14 amino acids long. Germline V lookup: CDR1 SGHAT, CDR2 FQNNGV. V lost 5 bases, J lost 0 bases, and 7 bases lay in between. Supplemented by reference TRBV11-2 and TRBJ2-2, the full variable domain reads EAGVAQSPRYKIIEKRQSVAFWCNPISGHATLYWYQQILGQGPKLLIQFQNNGVVDDSQLPKDRFSAERLKGVDSTLKIQPAKLEDSAVYLCASSLSTNTGELFFGEGSRLTVL.

By sample fraction, this clone is large (0.1 to 1%). The V gene is TRBV6-4, the J gene TRBJ2-5; 7 bases agree with TRBD1. CDR3 length: 14 amino acids. Germline V gives CDR1 MRHNA, CDR2 SNTAGT. J gave up 5 bases and V 1 base, and 4 bases lay outside the gene matches. The CDR3 DNA follows: TGTGCCAGCAGTGACTTGGACAGGCGGGAGACCCAGTACTTC. It translates to CASSDLDRRETQYF.

This chain uses TRBV29-1 with TRBJ1-1; D remains unclear. Deletions cut 4 bases from V and 0 bases from J, with 12 bases between. Germline V gene data show CDR1 as SQVTM and CDR2 as ANQGSEA. This CDR3 comprises 14 residues. CDR3 region: CSVGGHPMNTEAFF. For the CDR3, the DNA is TGCAGCGTTGGTGGTCATCCCATGAACACTGAAGCTTTCTTT.

The rearrangement uses TRBV5-1 and TRBJ2-6; D might be TRBD1 (6 bases). CDR1 is SGHRS, CDR2 YFSETQ, per germline. The V end was cut by 1 base, the J end by 4 bases, with 12 bases between. There are 16 residues in the CDR3. In nucleotides, the CDR3 is TGCGCCAGCAGCTTGAGCAGGGGTTCCGGGGCCAACGTCCTGACTTTC. This translates into CASSLSRGSGANVLTF.

V gene TRBV6-1 combines with J gene TRBJ2-1, with 11 bases fitting TRBD2. Trimming cost V 8 bases and J 5 bases; bases outside gene matches: 8. CDR3 length: 15 residues. Germline V gene sequence: CDR1 MNHNS, CDR2 SASEGT. Here the CDR3 DNA reads TGTGCCAGCCCCCGACTAGCGGGGATAGACAATGAGCAGTTCTTC. Protein product: CASPRLAGIDNEQFF.

The V call is TRBV5-4, the J call TRBJ2-1; 10 bases are shared with TRBD2. The CDR3 length is 15 residues. J lost 1 base, V lost 4 bases, and 2 bases had no gene match. The germline CDR1 and CDR2 sequences are SGHNT and YYREEE (reference sequence). In DNA form, the CDR3 reads TGTGCCAGCAGCCGGACTAGCGGTTCCTACAATGAGCAGTTCTTC. Protein: CASSRTSGSYNEQFF. The full variable domain, rest sourced from reference TRBV5-4 and TRBJ2-1, is ETGVTQSPTHLIKTRGQQVTLRCSSQSGHNTVSWYQQALGQGPQFIFQYYREEENGRGNFPPRFSGLQFPNYSSELNVNALELDDSALYLCASSRTSGSYNEQFFGPGTRLTVL.

The CDR3 coding sequence is TGTGCCTGGAGTGTACTCGGCACCGGGGAGCTGTTTTTT. It yields the protein CAWSVLGTGELFF. This chain connects TRBV30 to TRBJ2-2; no definite D call. This CDR3 is built from 13 residues. Trimming took off 0 bases at V and 4 bases at J, with 6 bases between the two ends. The germline gives CDR1 GTSNPN, CDR2 SVGIG (reference sequence).

This clone was observed a handful of times. The CDR3 region is CASSESLGTLEQFF. The CDR3 DNA reads as TGCGCCAGCAGTGAGTCGTTGGGGACTCTCGAGCAGTTCTTC. The V gene is TRBV10-1, the J gene TRBJ2-1; possibly TRBD2 for D (6 bases). Trimming cost V 0 bases and J 10 bases, with 13 bases left between them. The CDR3 length is 14 residues. Germline lookup yields CDR1 WNHNN and CDR2 SYGVQD (reference sequence).

The CDR3 region has the DNA TGTGCCAGCACTGTGACAGGGGGTGGCTACGAGCAGTACTTC. Its protein product is CASTVTGGGYEQYF. The V gene is TRBV6-1, the J gene TRBJ2-7; 9 bases match TRBD1. Trimming took 7 bases from V and 3 from J; bases not matched to a gene: 7. Germline values: CDR1 MNHNS, CDR2 SASEGT. The CDR3 has 14 residues.

The chain recombines TRBV2 with TRBJ2-7, with D possibly matching TRBD1 (6 bases). The V gene lost 6 bases and the J gene lost 2 bases, with 14 bases spanning the gap. The length of the CDR3 is 14 residues. The germline CDR1 and CDR2 sequences are SNHLY and FYNNEI. The CDR3 reads CASRSTGAPYEQYF. DNA for the CDR3: TGTGCCAGCAGGTCGACAGGCGCCCCCTACGAGCAGTACTTC. Combining the CDR3 with reference TRBV2 and TRBJ2-7 gives the whole variable domain EPEVTQTPSHQVTQMGQEVILRCVPISNHLYFYWYRQILGQKVEFLVSFYNNEISEKSEIFDDQFSVERPDGSNFTLKIRSTKLEDSAMYFCASRSTGAPYEQYFGPGTRLTVT.

The chain carries TRBV9 and TRBJ1-2; 7 bases agree with TRBD1. The germline V gene encodes CDR1 SGDLS and CDR2 YYNGEE. The CDR3 runs 15 residues. The V gene end was trimmed by 2 bases and the J gene end by 6 bases; junction bases not matched to a gene: 10. The CDR3 nucleotides read TGTGCCAGCAGCGTGAGACAGGGATCCCCCGATGGCTACACCTTC. Amino acid sequence: CASSVRQGSPDGYTF.

This chain uses TRBV6-6 with TRBJ1-1; the D gene is possibly TRBD1 (5 bases). Trimming shortened V by 0 bases and J by 7 bases, and 12 bases separated the two germline ends. This CDR3 spans 14 amino acids. Germline-derived CDR1 and CDR2 are MNHNY and SVGAGI (reference sequence). CDR3 nucleotides: TGTGCCAGCAGTTACTCGAACGTGGGGGTTGAAGCTTTCTTT. This codes for CASSYSNVGVEAFF.

The chain is built from TRBV2 and TRBJ1-5; tentatively, D is TRBD1 (5 bases). The CDR3 sequence is 15 residues long. The V gene's germline CDR1 is SNHLY and CDR2 FYNNEI. The germline V and J ends were trimmed by 6 bases and 2 bases, with 14 bases remaining between them. The CDR3 region is CASRSGQWGNQPQHF. CDR3 in DNA: TGTGCCAGCAGATCAGGGCAGTGGGGCAATCAGCCCCAGCATTTT.